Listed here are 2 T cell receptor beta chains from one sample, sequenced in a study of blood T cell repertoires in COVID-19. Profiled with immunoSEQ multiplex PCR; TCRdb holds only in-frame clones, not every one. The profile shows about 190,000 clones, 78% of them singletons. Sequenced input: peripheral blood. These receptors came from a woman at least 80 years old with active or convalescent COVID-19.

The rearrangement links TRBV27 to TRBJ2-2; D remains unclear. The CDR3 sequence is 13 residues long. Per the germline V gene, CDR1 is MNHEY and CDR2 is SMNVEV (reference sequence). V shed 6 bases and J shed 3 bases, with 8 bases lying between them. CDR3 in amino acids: CASSKDYTGELFF. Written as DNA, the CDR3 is TGTGCCAGCAGCAAAGACTACACCGGGGAGCTGTTTTTT.

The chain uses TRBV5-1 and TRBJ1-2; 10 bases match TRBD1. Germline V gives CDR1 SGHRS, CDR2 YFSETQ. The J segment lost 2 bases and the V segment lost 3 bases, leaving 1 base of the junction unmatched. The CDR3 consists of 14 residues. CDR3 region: CASSWDRGNYGYTF. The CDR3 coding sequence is TGCGCCAGCAGCTGGGACAGGGGAAACTATGGCTACACCTTC.